The source of this T cell receptor (beta chain) is a study of blood T cell repertoires in COVID-19. Clones were sequenced by immunoSEQ multiplex PCR, and TCRdb holds only the in-frame ones, with some missing. The table includes roughly 220,000 clones, around 82% detected once. CDR1 and CDR2 (germline): SGDLS, YYNGEE. The length of the CDR3 is 14 residues. Trimming removed 0 bases from V and 5 bases from J, with 11 bases in between. The J gene is TRBJ1-1, the V gene TRBV9, with a weak D call TRBD1 (5 bases). The material sequenced was PBMCs or T cells enriched from blood (not recorded which). This TCR was recovered from a man under 40 with acute COVID-19. As DNA, the CDR3 is TGTGCCAGCAGCGTAGTCCAGGGAGGGACTGAAGCTTTCTTT. Its protein product is CASSVVQGGTEAFF.